The source of this TCR beta chain is a study of cytomegalovirus exposure and HLA in healthy donors. Germline CDR1 LNHDA, CDR2 SQIVND (reference sequence). V lost 3 bases and J lost 4, with 19 bases in between. The CDR3 is 17 amino acids. The assay was immunoSEQ multiplex PCR, and TCRdb's table has in-frame clones only and misses some. The table includes tens of thousands of clones, around 93% detected once. The TCR sequence derives from a woman aged 25 to 39 in good health and CMV-seropositive. The specimen was PBMCs. This chain connects TRBV19 to TRBJ1-5; D possibly corresponds to TRBD1 (5 bases). The CDR3 sequence: CASSIPQANPRNQPQHF. The CDR3 DNA follows: TGTGCCAGTAGTATCCCACAGGCTAATCCTCGTAATCAGCCCCAGCATTTT.